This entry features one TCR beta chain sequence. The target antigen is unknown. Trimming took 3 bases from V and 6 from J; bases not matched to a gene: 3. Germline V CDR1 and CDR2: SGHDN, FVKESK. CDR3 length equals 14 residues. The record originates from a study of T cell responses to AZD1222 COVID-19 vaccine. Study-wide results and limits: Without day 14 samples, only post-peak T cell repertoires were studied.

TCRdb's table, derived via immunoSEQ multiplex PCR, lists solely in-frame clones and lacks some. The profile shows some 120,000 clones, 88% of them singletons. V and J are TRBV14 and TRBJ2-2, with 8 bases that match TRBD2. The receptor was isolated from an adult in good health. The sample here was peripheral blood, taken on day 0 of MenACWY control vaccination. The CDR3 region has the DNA TGTGCCAGCAGCCAGAGACTAGCGCCCGGGGAGCTGTTTTTT. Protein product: CASSQRLAPGELFF.